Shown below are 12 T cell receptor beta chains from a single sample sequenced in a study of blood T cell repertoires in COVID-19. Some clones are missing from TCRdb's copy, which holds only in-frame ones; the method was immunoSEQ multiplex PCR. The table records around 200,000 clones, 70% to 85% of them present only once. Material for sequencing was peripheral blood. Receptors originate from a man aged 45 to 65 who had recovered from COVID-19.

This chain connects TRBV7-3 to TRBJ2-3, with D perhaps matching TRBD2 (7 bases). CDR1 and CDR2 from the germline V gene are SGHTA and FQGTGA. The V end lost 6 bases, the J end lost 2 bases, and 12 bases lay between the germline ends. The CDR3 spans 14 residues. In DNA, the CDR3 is TGTGCCAGCAGACAGGGAGGGCCCACAGATACGCAGTATTTT. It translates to CASRQGGPTDTQYF.

The CDR3 spells CASRRFSSGPHYEQYF. The CDR3 region has the DNA TGTGCCAGCAGACGATTCTCTAGCGGGCCTCACTACGAGCAGTACTTC. The chain has TRBV27 and TRBJ2-7; TRBD2 agrees at 8 bases. With V trimmed by 6 bases and J by 3 bases, 13 bases remained unmatched. The CDR3 contains 16 residues. Germline V gene lookup returns CDR1 MNHEY and CDR2 SMNVEV (reference sequence).

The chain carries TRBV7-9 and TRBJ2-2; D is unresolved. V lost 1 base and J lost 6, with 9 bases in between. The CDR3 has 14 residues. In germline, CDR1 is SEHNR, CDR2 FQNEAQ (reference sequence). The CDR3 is CASSLVTGPGELFF. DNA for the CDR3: TGTGCCAGCAGCTTAGTTACTGGGCCCGGGGAGCTGTTTTTT.

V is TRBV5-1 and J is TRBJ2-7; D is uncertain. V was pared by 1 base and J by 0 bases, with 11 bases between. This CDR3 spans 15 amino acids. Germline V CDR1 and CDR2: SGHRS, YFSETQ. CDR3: CASSLRRPGSYEQYF. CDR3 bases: TGCGCCAGCAGCTTGAGAAGGCCAGGCTCCTACGAGCAGTACTTC. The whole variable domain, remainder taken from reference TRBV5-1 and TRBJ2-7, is KAGVTQTPRYLIKTRGQQVTLSCSPISGHRSVSWYQQTPGQGLQFLFEYFSETQRNKGNFPGRFSGRQFSNSRSEMNVSTLELGDSALYLCASSLRRPGSYEQYFGPGTRLTVT.

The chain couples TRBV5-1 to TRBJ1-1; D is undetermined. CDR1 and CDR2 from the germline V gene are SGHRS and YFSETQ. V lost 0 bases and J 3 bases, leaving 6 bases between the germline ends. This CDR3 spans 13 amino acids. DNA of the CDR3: TGCGCCAGCAGCTTGGGCCGGGACACTGAAGCTTTCTTT. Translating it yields CASSLGRDTEAFF. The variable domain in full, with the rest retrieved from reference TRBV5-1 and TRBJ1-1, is KAGVTQTPRYLIKTRGQQVTLSCSPISGHRSVSWYQQTPGQGLQFLFEYFSETQRNKGNFPGRFSGRQFSNSRSEMNVSTLELGDSALYLCASSLGRDTEAFFGQGTRLTVV.

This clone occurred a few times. The CDR3 nucleotides are TGTGCCAGCACCGCGCGACTTAACCTTCATAACTCCTACAATGAGCAGTTCTTC. Translated, it gives CASTARLNLHNSYNEQFF. The chain couples TRBV7-9 to TRBJ2-1; D unclear. CDR1 and CDR2 (germline): SEHNR, FQNEAQ (reference sequence). V dropped 7 bases and J dropped 0 bases, with 22 bases sitting between them. There are 18 residues in the CDR3.

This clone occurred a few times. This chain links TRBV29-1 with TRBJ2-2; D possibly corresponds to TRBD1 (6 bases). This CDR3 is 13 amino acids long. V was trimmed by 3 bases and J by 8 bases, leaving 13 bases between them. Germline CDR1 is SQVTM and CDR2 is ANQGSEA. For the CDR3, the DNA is TGCAGCGTTGAGCAGGGGTACAGAGGGGAGCTGTTTTTT. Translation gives CSVEQGYRGELFF.

This CDR3 is CASSIAGEQYF. CDR3 bases: TGTGCCAGCAGTATTGCGGGCGAGCAGTACTTC. The chain is built from TRBV25-1 and TRBJ2-7, with D perhaps TRBD2 (5 bases). CDR3 length: 11 amino acids. V was shortened by 5 bases and J by 6 bases, with 8 bases between the two germline ends. From germline, CDR1 is MGHDK and CDR2 SYGVNS.

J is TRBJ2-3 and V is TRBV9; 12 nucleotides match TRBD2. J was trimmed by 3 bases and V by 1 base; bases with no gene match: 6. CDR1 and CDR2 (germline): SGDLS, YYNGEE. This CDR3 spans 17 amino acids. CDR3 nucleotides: TGTGCCAGCAGCGTATCGTGGGGGACTAGCGGGACAGATACGCAGTATTTT. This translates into CASSVSWGTSGTDTQYF.

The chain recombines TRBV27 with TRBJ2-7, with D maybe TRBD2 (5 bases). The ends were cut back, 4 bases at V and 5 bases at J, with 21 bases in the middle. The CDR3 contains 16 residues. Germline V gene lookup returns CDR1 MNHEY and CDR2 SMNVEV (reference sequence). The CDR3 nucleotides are TGTGCCAGCAGTTACCGAGGACTGACCCCCAGGAACGAGCAGTACTTC. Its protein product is CASSYRGLTPRNEQYF.

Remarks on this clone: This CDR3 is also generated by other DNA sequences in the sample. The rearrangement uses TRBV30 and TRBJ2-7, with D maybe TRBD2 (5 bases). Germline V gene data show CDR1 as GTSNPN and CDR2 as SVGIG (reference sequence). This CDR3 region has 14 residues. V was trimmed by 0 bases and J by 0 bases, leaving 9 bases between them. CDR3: CAWSVGGSSYEQYF. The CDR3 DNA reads TGTGCCTGGAGTGTCGGCGGGTCCTCCTACGAGCAGTACTTC.

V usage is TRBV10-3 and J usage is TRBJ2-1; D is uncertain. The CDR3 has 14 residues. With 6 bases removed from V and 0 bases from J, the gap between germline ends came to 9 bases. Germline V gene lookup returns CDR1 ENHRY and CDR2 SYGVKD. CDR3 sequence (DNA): TGTGCCATCAGAGGTTACAGCTCCTACAATGAGCAGTTCTTC. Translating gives CAIRGYSSYNEQFF.